The 16 T cell receptor beta chains in this list originate from one sample, sequenced in a study of shared clonotypes between healthy human individuals. Some clones are missing from TCRdb's copy, which holds only in-frame ones; the method was immunoSEQ multiplex PCR. The repertoire has some 1.4 million clones, around 97% of them found once; the top ten carry roughly 1.1%. The sample consisted of naive CD4+ T cells sorted from blood. Described subset: CD45RA+ positively selected. The receptors shown here come from a man younger than 40 in good health.

CDR3 loop: CASSPGQGAGYTF. The CDR3 DNA reads as TGTGCCAGCAGTCCAGGACAGGGGGCTGGCTACACCTTC. The V and J genes are TRBV6-5 and TRBJ1-2; TRBD1 matches 11 bases. This CDR3 comprises 13 residues. CDR1 and CDR2 (germline): MNHEY, SVGAGI. J gave up 7 bases and V 5 bases, and 3 bases lay outside the gene matches.

As for this clone: Other DNA sequences in this specimen translate into the identical CDR3. The chain uses TRBV6-5 and TRBJ2-5, with 7 bases fitting TRBD2. V shed 0 bases, J shed 4 bases, and the junction held 2 bases outside the gene matches. CDR1 is MNHEY and CDR2 is SVGAGI in the germline V gene. CDR3 length: 14 residues. CDR3 loop: CASSYSGLGETQYF. CDR3 DNA sequence: TGTGCCAGCAGTTACTCCGGACTAGGAGAGACCCAGTACTTC.

V is TRBV15 and J is TRBJ2-3; D possibly corresponds to TRBD2 (7 bases). V was pared by 6 bases and J by 2 bases, with 18 bases between. The CDR3 loop spans 16 amino acids. The germline V gene encodes CDR1 LNHNV and CDR2 YYDKDF (reference sequence). The CDR3, as DNA: TGTGCCACCAGGGGACAAAGCCTAGCGGCCACAGATACGCAGTATTTT. Encoded protein: CATRGQSLAATDTQYF.

This chain joins TRBV5-1 and TRBJ2-2, with a tentative D call TRBD2 (5 bases). Germline V lookup: CDR1 SGHRS, CDR2 YFSETQ. Trimming removed 1 base from V and 4 bases from J, with 14 bases in between. The CDR3 totals 16 residues. The CDR3 is CASSLIAGSSTGELFF. CDR3 nucleotide sequence: TGCGCCAGCAGCTTGATTGCGGGTTCGAGCACCGGGGAGCTGTTTTTT.

This sequence joins TRBV29-1 and TRBJ2-1; D could derive from TRBD1 or TRBD2 (5 bases each). Germline lookup yields CDR1 SQVTM and CDR2 ANQGSEA. The CDR3 is 15 amino acids. V was clipped by 6 bases and J by 8 bases, with 23 bases between them. The DNA of the CDR3 is TGCAGCGTCGCCTTCTGGGGGATGCTAGGCCATGAGCAGTTCTTC. Amino acid sequence: CSVAFWGMLGHEQFF.

The CDR3 nucleotides are TGCGCCAGCAGCCCTACTAGCGGGGTATACAATGAGCAGTTCTTC. It translates to CASSPTSGVYNEQFF. V gene TRBV5-1 combines with J gene TRBJ2-1; TRBD2 matches at 10 bases. This CDR3 contains 15 residues. The J segment lost 4 bases and the V segment lost 4 bases, leaving 5 bases of the junction unmatched. CDR1 SGHRS and CDR2 YFSETQ come from the germline V gene. The full variable domain, with the rest looked up from reference TRBV5-1 and TRBJ2-1, is KAGVTQTPRYLIKTRGQQVTLSCSPISGHRSVSWYQQTPGQGLQFLFEYFSETQRNKGNFPGRFSGRQFSNSRSEMNVSTLELGDSALYLCASSPTSGVYNEQFFGPGTRLTVL.

This clone was detected only once. V usage is TRBV5-1 and J usage is TRBJ1-1; no clear D. Between the trimmed V and J ends, which lost 4 bases and 1 base, there was a span of 11 bases. The CDR3 spans 14 residues. Germline CDR1 SGHRS, CDR2 YFSETQ. CDR3 protein: CASSAGGGNTEAFF. In DNA form, the CDR3 reads TGCGCCAGCAGCGCCGGTGGAGGGAACACTGAAGCTTTCTTT.

The chain employs TRBV18 and TRBJ2-7, with 11 bases aligning to TRBD2. Germline CDR1 and CDR2: KGHSH and LQKENI. The CDR3 spans 17 residues. V was clipped by 1 base and J by 6 bases; unmatched bases: 11. The CDR3 sequence is CASSPLAGGPWGSEQYF. As DNA, the CDR3 is TGTGCCAGCTCACCACTAGCGGGAGGGCCCTGGGGTTCCGAGCAGTACTTC.

The chain recombines TRBV28 with TRBJ1-1; D might be TRBD1 (6 bases). Germline lookup yields CDR1 MDHEN and CDR2 SYDVKM. The CDR3 spans 13 residues. Trimming took 7 bases from V and 10 from J, leaving 19 bases between them. CDR3 DNA: TGTGCCAGCAAGGCGGGGGGCGCGGGATCAGCTTTCTTT. As protein: CASKAGGAGSAFF.

The J gene is TRBJ2-3, the V gene TRBV7-9; no clear D. The germline V and J ends were trimmed by 6 bases and 6 bases, with 19 bases remaining between them. The CDR3 covers 15 residues. Looked up from germline, CDR1 is SEHNR and CDR2 is FQNEAQ (reference sequence). The CDR3 DNA reads TGTGCCAGCAGTACCTTGGGGTCCGAATATGATACGCAGTATTTT. Its protein product is CASSTLGSEYDTQYF.

This clone was detected only once. V and J are TRBV7-9 and TRBJ2-1; 9 bases align to TRBD2. The CDR3 is 16 amino acids. Germline V gene data show CDR1 as SEHNR and CDR2 as FQNEAQ (reference sequence). The V gene end was trimmed by 0 bases and the J gene end by 1 base; junction bases not matched to a gene: 1. The CDR3, as DNA: TGTGCCAGCAGCTTAGCGCTAGCGGGATCCTACAATGAGCAGTTCTTC. Translation gives CASSLALAGSYNEQFF.

A few counts support this clone. CDR3: CASSESGDRYEQYF. The CDR3 nucleotides are TGTGCCAGCAGTGAATCCGGTGACCGCTACGAGCAGTACTTC. The chain employs TRBV2 and TRBJ2-7; D is unresolved. In germline, CDR1 is SNHLY, CDR2 FYNNEI. Trimming shortened V by 2 bases and J by 3 bases, and 11 bases separated the two germline ends. CDR3 length: 14 amino acids.

The rearrangement joins TRBV4-1 to TRBJ2-7; weak D call: TRBD2 (5 bases). The germline gives CDR1 MGHRA, CDR2 YSYEKL. Trimming pared 4 bases from V and 0 bases from J, leaving 10 bases between. This CDR3 is 14 amino acids long. The CDR3 sequence is CASSRTEDSYEQYF. The DNA for the CDR3 is TGCGCCAGCAGCCGAACGGAGGACTCCTACGAGCAGTACTTC.

The J gene is TRBJ2-3, the V gene TRBV5-6; D remains unclear. V lost 0 bases to trimming and J lost 6 bases, with 8 bases between them. Germline loops: CDR1 SGHDT, CDR2 YYEEEE. This CDR3 spans 13 amino acids. In DNA form, the CDR3 reads TGTGCCAGCAGCTTGGCCTCAGGCGATACGCAGTATTTT. Protein product: CASSLASGDTQYF.

The chain links TRBV5-1 to TRBJ1-5; D gene unclear. Trimming pared 4 bases from V and 0 bases from J, leaving 11 bases between. Germline CDR1 SGHRS, CDR2 YFSETQ. The CDR3 length is 15 residues. The CDR3 nucleotides read TGCGCCAGCAGCCCCGGGATTTATAGCAATCAGCCCCAGCATTTT. Protein sequence: CASSPGIYSNQPQHF.

The V and J genes are TRBV18 and TRBJ2-1, with TRBD2 matching 7 bases. From germline, CDR1 is KGHSH and CDR2 LQKENI. The CDR3 totals 15 residues. V shed 1 base and J 5 bases; nucleotides not matched to a gene: 5. The CDR3 DNA is TGTGCCAGCTCACCACTACCTAGCGGTCACAATGAGCAGTTCTTC. This codes for CASSPLPSGHNEQFF.